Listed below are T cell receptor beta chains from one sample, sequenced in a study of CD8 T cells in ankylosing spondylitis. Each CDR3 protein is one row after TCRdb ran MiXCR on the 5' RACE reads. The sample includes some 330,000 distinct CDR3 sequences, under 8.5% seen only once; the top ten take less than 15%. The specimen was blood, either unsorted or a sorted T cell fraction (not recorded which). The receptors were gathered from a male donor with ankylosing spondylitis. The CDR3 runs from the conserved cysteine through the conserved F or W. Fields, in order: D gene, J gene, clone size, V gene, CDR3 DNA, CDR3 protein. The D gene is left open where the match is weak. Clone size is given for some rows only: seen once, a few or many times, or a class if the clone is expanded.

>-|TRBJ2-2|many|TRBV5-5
TGTGCCAGCAGCTTGTCTGGAGGGGAGCTGTTTTTT
CASSLSGGELFF
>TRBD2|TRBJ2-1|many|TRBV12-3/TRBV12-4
TGTGCCAGCAGTCCCGGGACTAGCATCGACAATGAGCAGTTCTTC
CASSPGTSIDNEQFF
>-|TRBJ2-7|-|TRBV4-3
TGCGCCAGCAGCCAAGATATAGACTACGAGCAGTACTTC
CASSQDIDYEQYF
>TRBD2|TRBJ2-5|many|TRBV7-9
TGTGCCAGCAGCCCTGGACTAGCGGGTTACCAAGAGACCCAGTACTTC
CASSPGLAGYQETQYF
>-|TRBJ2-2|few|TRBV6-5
TGTGCCAGCAGTTACTCTGGGGGGGGCCGGATCACCGGGGAGCTGTTTTTT
CASSYSGGGRITGELFF
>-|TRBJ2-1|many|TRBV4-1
TGCGCCAGCCAAAGTTTTTCCTACAATGAGCAGTTCTTC
CASQSFSYNEQFF
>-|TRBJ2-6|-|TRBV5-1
TGCGCCAGCAGCTTGCCTGGAGGGGCCAACGTCCTGACTTTC
CASSLPGGANVLTF
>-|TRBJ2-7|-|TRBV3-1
TGTGCCAGCAGCCGAGGACAGACTTTACGCTACGAGCAGTACTTC
CASSRGQTLRYEQYF
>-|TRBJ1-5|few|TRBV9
TGTGCCAGCAGCGTCGGTAATAGCAATCAGCCCCAGCATTTT
CASSVGNSNQPQHF
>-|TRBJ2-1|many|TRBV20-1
TGCAGGGCGGAGGACTCGAGCTCCTACAATGAGCAGTTCTTC
CRAEDSSSYNEQFF
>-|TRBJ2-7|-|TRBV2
TGTGCCAGCAGTGAAAAGCCCGACAGCTTCTACGAGCAGTACTTC
CASSEKPDSFYEQYF
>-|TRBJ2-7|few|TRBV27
TGTGCCAACCTCGGGCCAGGATCCTACGAGCAGTACTTC
CANLGPGSYEQYF
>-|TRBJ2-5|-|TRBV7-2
TGTGCCAGCAGCGGAACGTATCAAGAGACCCAGTACTTC
CASSGTYQETQYF
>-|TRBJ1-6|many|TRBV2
TGTGCCAGCAGAGCTCCTTTCAGCTCCTATAATTCACCCCTCCACTTT
CASRAPFSSYNSPLHF
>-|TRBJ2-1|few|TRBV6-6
TGTGCCAGCAGTTCGACACGGCGTGAGCAGTTCTTC
CASSSTRREQFF
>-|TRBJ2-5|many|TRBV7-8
TGTGCCAGCAGCTTATTAGCGGCGGAGACCCAGTACTTC
CASSLLAAETQYF
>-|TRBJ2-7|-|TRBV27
TGTGCCAGCAGTTTACCCGGGCCACCATACGAGCAGTACTTC
CASSLPGPPYEQYF
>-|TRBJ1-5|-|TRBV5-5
TGTGCCAGCAGCTTGGTTGGTGGGCAGGCCGGTCAGCCCCAGCATTTT
CASSLVGGQAGQPQHF
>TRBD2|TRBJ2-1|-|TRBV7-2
TGTGCCAGCAGCTTATCGGGACTAGCGGGAGGCGTAGGAGCCTACAATGAGCAGTTCTTC
CASSLSGLAGGVGAYNEQFF
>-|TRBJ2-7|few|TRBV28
TGTGCCAGCAGTTTACCTTCGACGGAAACCTACGAGCAGTACTTC
CASSLPSTETYEQYF
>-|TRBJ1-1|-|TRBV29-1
TGCAGCGCCATACCCGACTATGAGAGCACTGAAGCTTTCTTT
CSAIPDYESTEAFF
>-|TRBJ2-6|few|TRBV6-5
TGTGCCAGCAGTTACTCCTGGGAGACTGGGGCCAACGTCCTGACTTTC
CASSYSWETGANVLTF
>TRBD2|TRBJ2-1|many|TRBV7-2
TGTGCCAGCAGCCCCAACCTTGGACTAGCGTTCAATGAGCAGTTCTTC
CASSPNLGLAFNEQFF
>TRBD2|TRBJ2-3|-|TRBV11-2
TGTGCCAGCAGCTTATCAGCGGGAGGCCCCACAGATACGCAGTATTTT
CASSLSAGGPTDTQYF
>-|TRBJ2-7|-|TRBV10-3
TGTGCCATCAGTGATTCGGGGGACGAGCAGTACTTC
CAISDSGDEQYF
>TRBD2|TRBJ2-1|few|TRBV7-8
TGTGCCAGCAGCTTTAGTAATCTAGCGGGAGTATATGAGCAGTTCTTC
CASSFSNLAGVYEQFF
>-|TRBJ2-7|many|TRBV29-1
TGCAGCGTTGTGAGCGATCCCGAGCTGAACGAGCAGTACTTC
CSVVSDPELNEQYF
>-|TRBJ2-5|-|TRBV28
TGTGCCAGCAGTTTTGGCACAGATAACCAAGAGACCCAGTACTTC
CASSFGTDNQETQYF
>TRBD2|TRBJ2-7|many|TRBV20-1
TGCAGTGCCAGATCTAGCGGGGACTACGAGCAGTACTTC
CSARSSGDYEQYF
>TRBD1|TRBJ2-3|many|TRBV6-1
TGTGCCAGCAGTGGACCCGGGACAGACGACACAGATACGCAGTATTTT
CASSGPGTDDTDTQYF
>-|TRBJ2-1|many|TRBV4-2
TGTGCCAGCAGCCAAGACGGCCTTTTAGGATCGAATGAGCAGTTCTTC
CASSQDGLLGSNEQFF
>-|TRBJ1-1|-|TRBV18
TGTGCCAGCTCACCACGGGGAACAGATAACACTGAAGCTTTCTTT
CASSPRGTDNTEAFF
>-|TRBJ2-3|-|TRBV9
TGTGCCAGCAGCGTAGTTGGAGATACGCAGTATTTT
CASSVVGDTQYF
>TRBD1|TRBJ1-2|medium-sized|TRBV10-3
TGTGCCATCACAGAAGGCGGGACAGGGTCTTATGGCTACACCTTC
CAITEGGTGSYGYTF
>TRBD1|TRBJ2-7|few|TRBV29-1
TGCAGCGTTGGGGCCGGGACAGGGTGGTACGAGCAGTACTTC
CSVGAGTGWYEQYF
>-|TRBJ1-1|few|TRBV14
TGTGCCAGCAGCCCAAGAATGCAGGGAAGTAAGTCTTTCTTT
CASSPRMQGSKSFF
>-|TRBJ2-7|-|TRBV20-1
TGCAGTGCTGCGATAGGGGGCTACGAGCAGTACTTC
CSAAIGGYEQYF
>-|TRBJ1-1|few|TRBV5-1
TGCGCCAGCAGCGGATTCCCAGAACGGACCCCGAACACTGAAGCTTTCTTT
CASSGFPERTPNTEAFF
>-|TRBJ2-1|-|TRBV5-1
TGCGCCAGCAGCTTGGCTGCGAGCTCCTACAATGAGCAGTTCTTC
CASSLAASSYNEQFF
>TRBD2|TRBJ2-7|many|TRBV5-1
TGCGCCAGCAGCTTCAGGACGACTAGCGGGGCCGGGGAGCAGTACTTC
CASSFRTTSGAGEQYF
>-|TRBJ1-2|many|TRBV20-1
TGCAGTGCTACCTCTGCTCCGACGAAGGGGCGGCCTGGCTACACCTTC
CSATSAPTKGRPGYTF
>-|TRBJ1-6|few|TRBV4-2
TGTGCCAGCAGCCAAGATAATATGGACAGATACAATTCACCCCTCCACTTT
CASSQDNMDRYNSPLHF
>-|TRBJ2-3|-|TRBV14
TGTGCCAGCAAAAACCCGGTGGATACGCAGTATTTT
CASKNPVDTQYF
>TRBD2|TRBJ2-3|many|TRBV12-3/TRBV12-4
TGTGCCAGCAGTTATGGGACTATGGGCACAGATACGCAGTATTTT
CASSYGTMGTDTQYF
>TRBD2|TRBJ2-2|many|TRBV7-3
TGTGCCAGCAGCATTAGCGGGACCACCGGGGAGCTGTTTTTT
CASSISGTTGELFF
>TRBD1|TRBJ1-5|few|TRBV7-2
TGTGCCAGCAGAGCGGACAGGAGGCCGGATCAGCCCCAGCATTTT
CASRADRRPDQPQHF
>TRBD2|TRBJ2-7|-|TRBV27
TGTGCCAGCAGACTACTAGCGGGTGAACCCTACGAGCAGTACTTC
CASRLLAGEPYEQYF
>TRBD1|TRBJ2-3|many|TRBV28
TGTGCCACCACCCCGGGACAGGCGGGCACAGATACGCAGTATTTT
CATTPGQAGTDTQYF